This TCR beta chain derives from a study of blood T cell repertoires in COVID-19. Overall study context: Acute-phase and convalescent COVID-19 samples originated in the United States, Italy and Spain. T cells, B-cell-depleted T cells, or PBMCs provided the cDNA or gDNA that served as material.

Authors' analysis steps: Nucleated cell counts were estimated from reference gene primer amplification. Libraries were prepared by immunoSEQ multiplex PCR; TCRdb keeps only in-frame clonotypes and omits some of them. The V and J calls and clone size are taken from that table; D and trimming were inferred from the DNA. Here the sample spans under 250,000 clones, just over 90% being singletons. With 3 bases clipped from V and 7 bases from J, the junction kept 8 bases outside the gene matches. The CDR3 is 14 residues long. In germline, CDR1 is SGDLS, CDR2 YYNGEE. The genes are TRBV9 and TRBJ2-3, with 7 bases matching TRBD1. This TCR came from a man aged 25 to 40 with acute or convalescent COVID-19. The sequencing input was peripheral blood. This CDR3 reads CASSEDHRGNTQYF. The CDR3 DNA sequence: TGTGCCAGCAGCGAAGACCACAGGGGAAATACGCAGTATTTT. Combining the CDR3 with reference TRBV9 and TRBJ2-3 gives the whole variable domain DSGVTQTPKHLITATGQRVTLRCSPRSGDLSVYWYQQSLDQGLQFLIQYYNGEERAKGNILERFSAQQFPDLHSELNLSSLELGDSALYFCASSEDHRGNTQYFGPGTRLTVL.